This is a list of T cell receptor beta chains from one sample in a study of cytomegalovirus exposure and HLA in healthy donors. Using immunoSEQ multiplex PCR, the repertoire was profiled, and TCRdb retains in-frame clones only, with some absent. Here the sample spans 150,000 to 200,000 clones, about 89% being singletons. The sample consisted of PBMCs. The origin of the receptors is a woman aged 18-29 years in good health and CMV-seropositive. Both conserved end residues are part of each CDR3. A D gene is named only where the DNA matches it firmly. The size of a clone is reported for some rows only, either as once, few or many, or as a class for expanded clones.

j_call	v_call	d_call	clone_size	cdr3_nt	cdr3_aa
TRBJ2-1	TRBV6-6	-	once	TGTGCCAGCAGTTACTGGGGGGGCGATGAGCAGTTCTTC	CASSYWGGDEQFF
TRBJ2-7	TRBV5-1	-	-	TGCGCCAGCAGCCCTACTAGGAGCTCCTACGAGCAGTACTTC	CASSPTRSSYEQYF
TRBJ1-1	TRBV29-1	TRBD1	-	TGCAGCGTTGTGGGGGACAGGGGGACGGAGTTAGGCACTGAAGCTTTCTTT	CSVVGDRGTELGTEAFF
TRBJ2-7	TRBV19	TRBD2	-	TGTGCCAGTAGTATAGCTGGGACTAGCGGCTACGAGCAGTACTTC	CASSIAGTSGYEQYF
TRBJ1-2	TRBV28	-	once	TGTGCCAGCATAGCTTCTACCTATGGCTACACCTTC	CASIASTYGYTF
TRBJ2-5	TRBV7-2	-	-	TGTGCCAGCAGCCAATACAGGGCTTTGGTGTGGACCCAGTACTTC	CASSQYRALVWTQYF
TRBJ2-5	TRBV18	TRBD2	-	TGTGCCAGCTCTCCTGAACCGGGGGGAGAGACCCAGTACTTC	CASSPEPGGETQYF
TRBJ2-5	TRBV5-1	TRBD2	-	TGCGCCAGCAGGTGGCGGGGTAGCGGGGAAGAGACCCAGTACTTC	CASRWRGSGEETQYF
TRBJ2-7	TRBV14	-	-	TGTGCCAGCAGCCCTACCGGGACTTCGGCCTACGAGCAGTACTTC	CASSPTGTSAYEQYF
TRBJ2-5	TRBV27	TRBD1	-	TGTGCCAGCAGTTTTTGGGACAGGCGGGAGACCCAGTACTTC	CASSFWDRRETQYF
TRBJ2-7	TRBV25-1	-	-	TGTGCCAGCAGTCCGCGCAAAACCCTCCCCGGGGGAGAGCAGTACTTC	CASSPRKTLPGGEQYF
TRBJ1-5	TRBV7-2	-	-	TGTGCCAGCAGCTTGAAACCTGGACAGTCCAATCAGCCCCAGCATTTT	CASSLKPGQSNQPQHF
TRBJ2-5	TRBV4-1	-	once	TGCGCCAGCAGCCAATTGGGCGGGTACCAAGAGACCCAGTACTTC	CASSQLGGYQETQYF
TRBJ1-4	TRBV7-9	-	-	TGTGCCAGCAGCTTAGATGGCTTGGAAAAACTGTTTTTT	CASSLDGLEKLFF
TRBJ2-6	TRBV30	TRBD1	-	TGTGCCTTGGGACAGGGGCTTACTGGGGCCAACGTCCTGACTTTC	CALGQGLTGANVLTF
TRBJ2-7	TRBV15	-	-	TGTGCCACCAGCAGAGACCACAGTTACGAGCAGTACTTC	CATSRDHSYEQYF
TRBJ1-4	TRBV5-8	TRBD1	-	TGTGCCAGCAGCTTGGAACGACAGGGTCGGGGAAAACTGTTTTTT	CASSLERQGRGKLFF
TRBJ1-1	TRBV7-2	-	-	TGTGCCAGCAGCGCCCTGCAGGGTTCCACTGAAGCTTTCTTT	CASSALQGSTEAFF
TRBJ2-3	TRBV4-1	-	-	TGCGCCAGCAGCCCTGGGAGGACCCTAGCTAGCACAGATACGCAGTATTTT	CASSPGRTLASTDTQYF
TRBJ2-3	TRBV7-3	TRBD2	-	TGTGCCAGCAGCTTCACGGGACTACGTACAGATACGCAGTATTTT	CASSFTGLRTDTQYF
TRBJ2-1	TRBV4-1	TRBD1	-	TGCGCCAGCAGCCAACCGGGACAGCGACGAGGCAATGAGCAGTTCTTC	CASSQPGQRRGNEQFF
TRBJ1-4	TRBV9	TRBD1	-	TGTGCCAGCAGCGTAACAACAGGGGAGGCTAATGAAAAACTGTTTTTT	CASSVTTGEANEKLFF
TRBJ2-7	TRBV5-1	-	-	TGCGCCAGCAGCCCCACTCCGGACTACGACCACGAGCAGTACTTC	CASSPTPDYDHEQYF
TRBJ2-3	TRBV6-1	TRBD2	-	TGTGCCAGCAGTGAAGGGGCGGGGGGAGTTCGTGCAGATACGCAGTATTTT	CASSEGAGGVRADTQYF
TRBJ2-3	TRBV10-3	-	-	TGTGCCATCAGTGATGGACAGGGTGTTATGAGCGGGGCCGCGGATACGCAGTATTTT	CAISDGQGVMSGAADTQYF
TRBJ2-3	TRBV10-2	-	-	TGCGCCAGCAGGGGCGGGGAGGCAGATACGCAGTATTTT	CASRGGEADTQYF
TRBJ2-2	TRBV6-5	-	-	TGTGCCAGCAGTTCTACCAGGATCGGGGAGCTGTTTTTT	CASSSTRIGELFF
TRBJ1-2	TRBV6-5	-	few	TGTGCCAGCGGAGCTTCTCGCTATGGCTACACCTTC	CASGASRYGYTF
TRBJ1-5	TRBV6-5	-	-	TGTGCCAGCAGAGCGACAGTCTCGCGCAATCAGCCCCAGCATTTT	CASRATVSRNQPQHF
TRBJ1-6	TRBV2	-	few	TGTGCCAGCAGTGATAGGGAGGATTCACCCCTCCACTTT	CASSDREDSPLHF
TRBJ1-1	TRBV14	-	once	TGTGCCAGCAGCCAAGTACTCCAGGGGTACCAACTCTTT	CASSQVLQGYQLF
TRBJ2-7	TRBV19	TRBD1	-	TGTGCCAGTAGTATCCAGGGGGTGCCCTCCTACGAGCAGTACTTC	CASSIQGVPSYEQYF
TRBJ1-4	TRBV5-1	TRBD1	-	TGCGCCAGCAGCTTAAAAGGACAGGGCGGTAATGAAAAACTGTTTTTT	CASSLKGQGGNEKLFF
TRBJ2-7	TRBV6-5	TRBD1	-	TGTGCCAGCAGTTACCAGGACAGGGGCGAGCAGTACTTC	CASSYQDRGEQYF
TRBJ2-5	TRBV29-1	-	-	TGCAGCGCCGCGCCTAACTCAGGGTTATCAGAGACCCAGTACTTC	CSAAPNSGLSETQYF
TRBJ2-5	TRBV7-7	-	-	TGTGCCAGCAGCCCGGACATGTTCATCGAGACCCAGTACTTC	CASSPDMFIETQYF
TRBJ1-1	TRBV28	TRBD1	-	TGTGCCAGCAGTCCGACAGGGGGCGCAGGGATTAGTCACACTGAAGCTTTCTTT	CASSPTGGAGISHTEAFF
TRBJ1-2	TRBV6-5	TRBD1	-	TGTGCCAGCAGTTCCTGGGACAGGGATAACTATGGCTACACCTTC	CASSSWDRDNYGYTF
TRBJ2-3	TRBV27	TRBD1	-	TGTGCCAGCAGAACCGGGACAGGGTTACCAGATACGCAGTATTTT	CASRTGTGLPDTQYF
TRBJ2-1	TRBV4-2	TRBD2	few	TGTGCCAGCAGCCAAGATAGCGGGAGCTCCTACAATGAGCAGTTCTTC	CASSQDSGSSYNEQFF
TRBJ2-3	TRBV7-2	TRBD1	-	TGTGCCAGCACCTTACAGGGGAGCACAGATACGCAGTATTTT	CASTLQGSTDTQYF
TRBJ2-7	TRBV7-9	TRBD2	-	TGTGCCAGCAGCCCCGTGAGCGGGAGGGCCCCTTACGAGCAGTACTTC	CASSPVSGRAPYEQYF
TRBJ2-3	TRBV9	-	-	TGTGCCAGCAGCGTAGGCCGAGAGGGTTGGACAGATACGCAGTATTTT	CASSVGREGWTDTQYF
TRBJ2-7	TRBV6-1	-	-	TGTGCCAGCAGTGAAAATGGGGGACTCCCCTACGAGCAGTACTTC	CASSENGGLPYEQYF
TRBJ2-2	TRBV4-1	TRBD2	once	TGCGCCAGCCTGGGACTAGCGGGCGAGAACACCGGGGAGCTGTTTTTT	CASLGLAGENTGELFF
TRBJ2-4	TRBV6-1	-	-	TGTGCCAGCACTCTAGCCAAAAACATTCAGTACTTC	CASTLAKNIQYF
TRBJ2-5	TRBV4-2	TRBD2	-	TGTGCCAGCAGCCACGCGACCACCGGGACTAGCACTGAGACCCAGTACTTC	CASSHATTGTSTETQYF
TRBJ2-1	TRBV28	-	-	TGTGCCAGCAGCTTGGGCCATGAGCAGTTCTTC	CASSLGHEQFF
TRBJ1-4	TRBV19	TRBD1	-	TGTGCCAGTAGTATAGAAGGGGGCGGCAGGAGAATCGCAACTAATGAAAAACTGTTTTTT	CASSIEGGGRRIATNEKLFF
TRBJ2-5	TRBV2	TRBD2	-	TGTGCCGGCACCCCAACTAGCGGTATTCAAGAGACCCAGTACTTC	CAGTPTSGIQETQYF
TRBJ2-1	TRBV29-1	TRBD2	-	TGCAGCGTTGACTCGGGGGGGAGGGCCGTTCATGAGCAGTTCTTC	CSVDSGGRAVHEQFF
TRBJ1-1	TRBV6-1	-	-	TGTGCCAGCAGTGTGACAGAGTTGAACACTGAAGCTTTCTTT	CASSVTELNTEAFF
TRBJ1-4	TRBV11-3	TRBD1	-	TGTGCCAGCAGCTTAAAAAAGATCAGGGGGCTCGCCGCAACTAATGAAAAACTGTTTTTT	CASSLKKIRGLAATNEKLFF
TRBJ2-1	TRBV2	TRBD2	-	TGTGCCAGCAGTGAACGGCTAGCGGAAAATGAGCAGTTCTTC	CASSERLAENEQFF
TRBJ2-1	TRBV19	TRBD2	-	TGTGCCAGTAGTTCCGGGACTAGCTTTAACTCCTACAATGAGCAGTTCTTC	CASSSGTSFNSYNEQFF
TRBJ2-2	TRBV7-2	TRBD1	-	TGTGCCAGCAGCTTAGTTGCCGGGACAGGGGGCAACACCGGGGAGCTGTTTTTT	CASSLVAGTGGNTGELFF
TRBJ2-7	TRBV4-1	-	-	TGCGCCAGCAGCAGCCGGGAGAGGAGCTACGAGCAGTACTTC	CASSSRERSYEQYF
TRBJ1-2	TRBV6-5	-	-	TGTGCCAGCACCAATTCTAACTATGGCTACACCTTC	CASTNSNYGYTF